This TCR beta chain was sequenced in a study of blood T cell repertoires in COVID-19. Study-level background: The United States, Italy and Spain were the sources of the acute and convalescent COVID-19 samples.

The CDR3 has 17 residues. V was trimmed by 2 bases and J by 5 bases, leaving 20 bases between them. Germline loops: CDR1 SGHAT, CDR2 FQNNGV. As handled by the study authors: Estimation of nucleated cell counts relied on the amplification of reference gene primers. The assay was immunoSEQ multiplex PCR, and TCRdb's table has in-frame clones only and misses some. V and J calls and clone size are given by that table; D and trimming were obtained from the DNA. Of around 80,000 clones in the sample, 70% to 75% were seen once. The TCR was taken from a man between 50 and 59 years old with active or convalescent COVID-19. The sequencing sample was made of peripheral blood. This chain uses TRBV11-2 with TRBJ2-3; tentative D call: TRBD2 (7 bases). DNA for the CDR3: TGTGCCAGCAGCTTAAAAATAGGGGGGAGGGTAGGAGATACGCAGTATTTT. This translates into CASSLKIGGRVGDTQYF. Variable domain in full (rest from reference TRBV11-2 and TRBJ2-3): EAGVAQSPRYKIIEKRQSVAFWCNPISGHATLYWYQQILGQGPKLLIQFQNNGVVDDSQLPKDRFSAERLKGVDSTLKIQPAKLEDSAVYLCASSLKIGGRVGDTQYFGPGTRLTVL.